This T cell receptor beta chain was sequenced in a study of blood T cells in healthy people across ages. Points from the study as a whole: Long-lived donors carried more naive CD4+ cells and greater diversity than aged donors. No one knew whether donors had CMV, which possibly confounded expanded clonotype changes.

As for this clonotype: What it binds is not known.

A J-beta primer mix and a sample-barcoded 5' primer were used in a second PCR of about 7 to 12 cycles. Each CDR3 protein is one row after TCRdb ran MiXCR on the 5' RACE reads. The table lists 600,000 to 850,000 distinct CDR3 sequences, roughly 44% of them singletons. Donor samples were obtained from healthy Caucasian individuals from Russia, aged about 6 to 90. This CDR3 has 14 amino acids. The ends were cut back, 6 bases at V and 0 bases at J, with 11 bases in the middle. The TCR originated in a woman aged 55-70 years in good health. The sequencing sample was made of blood. This chain joins TRBV12-3 or TRBV12-4 and TRBJ1-1; D gene ambiguous. The DNA of the CDR3 is TGTGCCAGCAGAGCGGACCGCATGAACACTGAAGCTTTCTTT. Translation gives CASRADRMNTEAFF.